A selection of T cell receptor beta chains follows, all from one sample in a study of T cell changes during pregnancy in multiple sclerosis. Clones were read by immunoSEQ multiplex PCR, and TCRdb kept only the in-frame ones, dropping some. The table shows about 75,000 clones, with about 90% occurring only once. The sequences come from CD4+ T cells from peripheral blood mononuclear cells, collected before pregnancy. The source is a female donor with multiple sclerosis, enrolled in a pregnancy study. The CDR3 runs from the conserved cysteine through the conserved F or W. A D gene is named only where the DNA matches it firmly. Expanded clones are given a class, and other clones once, few, many or no size at all.

J,size,V,D,CDR3,DNA
TRBJ2-3,.,TRBV10-3,TRBD2,CAINGQGATSGRDTDTQYF,TGTGCCATCAACGGACAGGGGGCAACTAGCGGGAGGGACACAGATACGCAGTATTTT
TRBJ2-4,.,TRBV30,TRBD2,CAWKNSGTLKNIQYF,TGTGCCTGGAAAAATAGCGGGACTCTCAAAAACATTCAGTACTTC
TRBJ2-5,.,TRBV5-6,.,CASSLVRNQETQYF,TGTGCCAGCAGCTTGGTGCGGAACCAAGAGACCCAGTACTTC
TRBJ2-7,.,TRBV7-2,.,CASSTGSGSSYEQYF,TGTGCCAGCTCCACGGGGAGCGGATCCTCCTACGAGCAGTACTTC
TRBJ2-3,few,TRBV6-5,.,CASSRDFTDTQYF,TGTGCCAGCTCGCGGGACTTCACAGATACGCAGTATTTT
TRBJ2-1,.,TRBV7-3,.,CASSKPNLVGEQFF,TGTGCCAGCAGTAAACCCAACCTAGTCGGTGAGCAGTTCTTC
TRBJ2-7,.,TRBV7-8,TRBD2,CASSSRRLAGYEQYF,TGTGCCAGCAGTTCCAGGAGACTAGCGGGCTACGAGCAGTACTTC
TRBJ1-5,.,TRBV5-1,.,CASSLGGGDQPQHF,TGCGCCAGCAGCTTGGGCGGGGGGGATCAGCCCCAGCATTTT
TRBJ2-4,.,TRBV6-5,.,CASRQIAKNIQYF,TGTGCCAGTAGACAGATAGCCAAAAACATTCAGTACTTC
TRBJ2-7,.,TRBV18,.,CASSPPVKQIPVPQYF,TGTGCCAGCTCACCACCGGTGAAACAGATCCCGGTTCCCCAGTACTTC
TRBJ2-7,few,TRBV11-2,.,CASSLDRAGAGYEQYF,TGTGCCAGCAGCTTAGATCGCGCGGGGGCAGGCTACGAGCAGTACTTC
TRBJ1-3,once,TRBV19,.,CASSISGSAGNTIYF,TGTGCCAGTAGTATATCAGGGTCGGCTGGAAACACCATATATTTT
TRBJ2-1,.,TRBV15,TRBD2,CATSRGGGSYNEQFF,TGTGCCACCAGCAGAGGGGGGGGAAGTTACAATGAGCAGTTCTTC
TRBJ1-1,.,TRBV5-4,.,CASRAGTEAFF,TGTGCCAGCAGGGCAGGCACTGAAGCTTTCTTT
TRBJ2-7,.,TRBV5-6,.,CASSIYRDILTYEQYF,TGTGCCAGCAGCATCTACCGGGACATCCTAACCTACGAGCAGTACTTC
TRBJ2-2,.,TRBV6-1,.,CASRAITNTGELFF,TGTGCCAGCAGGGCCATTACGAACACCGGGGAGCTGTTTTTT
TRBJ1-3,.,TRBV6-5,.,CASSYLNTIYF,TGTGCCAGCAGTTACCTAAACACCATATATTTT
TRBJ2-4,.,TRBV28,TRBD2,CASSLGLAGGQNIQYF,TGTGCCAGCAGTTTAGGTCTAGCGGGAGGACAAAACATTCAGTACTTC
TRBJ1-2,.,TRBV6-1,.,CASSEAWRPLGYGYTF,TGTGCCAGCAGTGAAGCGTGGAGACCTCTTGGCTATGGCTACACCTTC
TRBJ2-3,.,TRBV6-5,.,CASLLPGTDTQYF,TGTGCCAGCCTCCTGCCGGGAACAGATACGCAGTATTTT
TRBJ2-3,.,TRBV27,TRBD2,CASSLSGGRATDTQYF,TGTGCCAGCAGTTTATCAGGCGGGAGGGCCACAGATACGCAGTATTTT
TRBJ1-5,.,TRBV6-6,.,CASSSLLNQPQHF,TGTGCCAGCAGTTCTCTCCTAAATCAGCCCCAGCATTTT
TRBJ1-6,.,TRBV7-2,.,CASSLMSTVDSPLHF,TGTGCCAGCAGCTTAATGTCAACAGTCGATTCACCCCTCCACTTT
TRBJ1-2,.,TRBV29-1,.,CSTSTVRDGYTF,TGCAGCACCTCGACAGTTAGGGATGGCTACACCTTC
TRBJ2-2,once,TRBV25-1,.,CASSDWTVNTGELFF,TGTGCCAGCAGTGACTGGACAGTGAACACCGGGGAGCTGTTTTTT
TRBJ1-6,.,TRBV5-1,TRBD1,CASSLDIQGAGSPLHF,TGCGCCAGCAGCCTGGATATACAGGGGGCTGGTTCACCCCTCCACTTT
TRBJ2-1,.,TRBV27,TRBD2,CASSFRRGVPVNEQFF,TGTGCCAGCAGTTTCCGGCGGGGGGTCCCTGTCAATGAGCAGTTCTTC
TRBJ1-1,.,TRBV27,.,CASRLKGGGGIGTEAFF,TGTGCCAGCAGATTAAAAGGGGGAGGGGGGATTGGCACTGAAGCTTTCTTT
TRBJ2-1,.,TRBV16,.,CASSQSRSGLDNEQFF,TGTGCCAGCAGCCAATCTCGTAGCGGCCTAGACAATGAGCAGTTCTTC
TRBJ1-2,once,TRBV27,.,CASRLTGGNYGYTF,TGTGCCAGCAGACTAACTGGCGGTAACTATGGCTACACCTTC
TRBJ2-3,.,TRBV5-1,.,CASSGGGARTDTQYF,TGCGCCAGCAGCGGTGGGGGGGCGCGAACAGATACGCAGTATTTT
TRBJ2-1,.,TRBV7-6,TRBD1,CASSQRTGASGNEQFF,TGTGCCAGCAGCCAACGGACAGGGGCTAGTGGGAATGAGCAGTTCTTC
TRBJ2-7,.,TRBV7-2,TRBD1,CASSQTGPSYEQYF,TGTGCCAGCAGCCAGACAGGGCCTAGCTACGAGCAGTACTTC
TRBJ2-3,.,TRBV9,.,CASSPRMGGTDTQYF,TGTGCCAGCAGCCCCCGTATGGGCGGCACAGATACGCAGTATTTT
TRBJ2-7,.,TRBV4-2,TRBD2,CASSQGRAGGPYEQYF,TGTGCCAGCAGCCAAGGAAGAGCGGGAGGGCCTTACGAGCAGTACTTC
TRBJ2-7,.,TRBV2,.,CASSGGFLSRQALYSYEQYF,TGTGCCAGCAGTGGAGGGTTCTTATCCCGACAGGCCCTCTACTCCTACGAGCAGTACTTC
TRBJ2-2,once,TRBV7-6,TRBD2,CASSALLATYTGELFF,TGTGCCAGCAGCGCCCTACTAGCGACCTACACCGGGGAGCTGTTTTTT
TRBJ2-2,.,TRBV7-9,TRBD1,CASTRTGDRELFF,TGTGCCAGCACTCGGACAGGGGACAGGGAGCTGTTTTTT
TRBJ1-1,.,TRBV6-5,.,CATRQGQTEAFF,TGTGCCACCCGCCAGGGGCAGACTGAAGCTTTCTTT
TRBJ1-2,.,TRBV19,.,CASSIGGRMNYGYTF,TGTGCCAGTAGTATAGGTGGCAGGATGAACTATGGCTACACCTTC
TRBJ1-6,.,TRBV27,.,CASRTGFENSPLHF,TGTGCCAGCAGAACAGGGTTTGAAAATTCACCCCTCCACTTT
TRBJ2-2,few,TRBV19,.,CASSGSWYTGELFF,TGTGCCAGTAGCGGGAGTTGGTATACCGGGGAGCTGTTTTTT
TRBJ2-1,.,TRBV28,.,CASAVPGLTPRNEQFF,TGTGCCAGCGCTGTCCCGGGACTCACGCCCAGGAATGAGCAGTTCTTC
TRBJ2-5,.,TRBV7-2,.,CASSLGDQGAVQETQYF,TGTGCCAGCAGCTTAGGGGATCAAGGGGCTGTACAAGAGACCCAGTACTTC
TRBJ1-2,.,TRBV2,TRBD1,CASSRDRNYGYTF,TGTGCCAGCAGTAGGGACAGGAACTATGGCTACACCTTC
TRBJ1-2,.,TRBV29-1,.,CSVEQGGGYTF,TGCAGCGTTGAGCAGGGCGGTGGCTACACCTTC
TRBJ1-1,.,TRBV7-2,TRBD1,CASSSNRGKGTEAFF,TGTGCCAGCAGCTCGAACAGGGGAAAGGGCACTGAAGCTTTCTTT
TRBJ1-4,.,TRBV9,.,CASSKTGSPPTNEKLFF,TGTGCCAGCTCGAAGACAGGCTCACCCCCAACTAATGAAAAACTGTTTTTT
TRBJ1-6,once,TRBV11-3,TRBD1,CASTSRQGNSPLHF,TGTGCCAGCACCTCCCGACAGGGTAATTCACCCCTCCACTTT
TRBJ1-5,many,TRBV27,TRBD1,CASSRTGGVRNQPQHF,TGTGCCAGCAGTAGAACAGGGGGTGTTCGCAATCAGCCCCAGCATTTT
TRBJ2-5,.,TRBV5-4,TRBD2,CASSLVAGVGETQYF,TGTGCCAGCAGCTTGGTAGCGGGAGTGGGGGAGACCCAGTACTTC
TRBJ2-1,once,TRBV9,.,CASSVGEVSSYNEQFF,TGTGCCAGCAGCGTAGGAGAGGTCAGCTCCTACAATGAGCAGTTCTTC
TRBJ2-1,.,TRBV7-3,TRBD2,CASSLRPLAGGQDEQFF,TGTGCCAGCAGCTTAAGGCCTCTAGCGGGGGGGCAAGATGAGCAGTTCTTC
TRBJ1-1,.,TRBV29-1,TRBD1,CSVPTDRANTEAFF,TGCAGCGTCCCTACCGACAGGGCGAACACTGAAGCTTTCTTT
TRBJ1-4,.,TRBV18,.,CASSRQGRAEKLFF,TGTGCCAGCTCACGCCAGGGAAGGGCTGAAAAACTGTTTTTT
TRBJ2-3,.,TRBV7-9,TRBD2,CASSSERGTDTQYF,TGTGCCAGCAGCTCAGAGCGGGGGACAGATACGCAGTATTTT